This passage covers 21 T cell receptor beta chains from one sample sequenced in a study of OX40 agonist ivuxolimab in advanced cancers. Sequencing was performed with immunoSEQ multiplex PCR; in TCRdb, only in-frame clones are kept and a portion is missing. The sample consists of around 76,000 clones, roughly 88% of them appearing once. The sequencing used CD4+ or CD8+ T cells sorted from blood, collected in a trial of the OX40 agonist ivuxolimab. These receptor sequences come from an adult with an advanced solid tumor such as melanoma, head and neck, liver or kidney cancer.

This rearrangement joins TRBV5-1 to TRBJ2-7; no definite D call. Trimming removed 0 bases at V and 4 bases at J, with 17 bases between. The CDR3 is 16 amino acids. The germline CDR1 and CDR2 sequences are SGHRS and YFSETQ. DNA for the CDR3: TGCGCCAGCAGCTTGGGGGGTCGCGCTTACGGGTACGAGCAGTACTTC. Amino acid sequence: CASSLGGRAYGYEQYF.

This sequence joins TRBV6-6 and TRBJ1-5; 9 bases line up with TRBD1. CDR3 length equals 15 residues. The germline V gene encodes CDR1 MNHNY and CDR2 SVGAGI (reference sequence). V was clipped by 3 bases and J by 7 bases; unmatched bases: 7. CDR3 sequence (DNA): TGTGCCAGCAGTTATTTACAGGGGGCACGGCAGCCCCAGCATTTT. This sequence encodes CASSYLQGARQPQHF.

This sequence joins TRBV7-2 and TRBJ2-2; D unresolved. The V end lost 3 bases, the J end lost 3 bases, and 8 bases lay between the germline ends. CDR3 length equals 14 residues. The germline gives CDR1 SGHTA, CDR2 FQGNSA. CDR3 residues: CASSFIRDTGELFF. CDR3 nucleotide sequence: TGTGCCAGCAGCTTTATAAGGGACACCGGGGAGCTGTTTTTT.

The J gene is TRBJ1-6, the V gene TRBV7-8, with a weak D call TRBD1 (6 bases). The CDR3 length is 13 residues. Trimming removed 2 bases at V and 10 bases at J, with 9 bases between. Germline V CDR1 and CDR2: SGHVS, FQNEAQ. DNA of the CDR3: TGTGCCAGCAGCTTACAAACAGGGTCACCCCTCCACTTT. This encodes CASSLQTGSPLHF.

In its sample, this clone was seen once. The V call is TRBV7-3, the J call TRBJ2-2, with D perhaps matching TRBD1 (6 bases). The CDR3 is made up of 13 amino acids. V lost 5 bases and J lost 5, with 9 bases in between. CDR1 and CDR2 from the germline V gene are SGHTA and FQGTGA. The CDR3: CASSTQGTGELFF. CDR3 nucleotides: TGTGCCAGCAGCACCCAGGGGACCGGGGAGCTGTTTTTT.

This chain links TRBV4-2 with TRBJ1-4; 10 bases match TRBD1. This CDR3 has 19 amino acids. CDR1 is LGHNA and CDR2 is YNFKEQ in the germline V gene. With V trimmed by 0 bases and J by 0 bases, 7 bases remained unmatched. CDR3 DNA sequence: TGTGCCAGCAGCCAAGATTTCGGGACAGGGGTTGCAACTAATGAAAAACTGTTTTTT. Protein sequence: CASSQDFGTGVATNEKLFF.

The chain's CDR3 is CASSESETAPYEQYF. The CDR3 DNA follows: TGTGCCAGCAGTGAATCCGAGACAGCCCCCTACGAGCAGTACTTC. V and J are TRBV6-1 and TRBJ2-7; D is perhaps TRBD1 (5 bases). With 2 bases removed from V and 2 bases from J, the gap between germline ends came to 13 bases. The germline gives CDR1 MNHNS, CDR2 SASEGT. The CDR3 contains 15 residues.

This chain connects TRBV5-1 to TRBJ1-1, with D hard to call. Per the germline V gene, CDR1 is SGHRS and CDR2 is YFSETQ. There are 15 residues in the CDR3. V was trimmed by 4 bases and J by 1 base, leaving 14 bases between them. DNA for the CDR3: TGCGCCAGCAGCCCCCAGTGGGGTGCGAACACTGAAGCTTTCTTT. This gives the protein CASSPQWGANTEAFF.

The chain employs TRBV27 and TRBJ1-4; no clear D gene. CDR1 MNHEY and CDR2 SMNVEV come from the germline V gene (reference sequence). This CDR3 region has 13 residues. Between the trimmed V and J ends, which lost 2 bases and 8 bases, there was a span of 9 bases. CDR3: CASSLREREKLFF. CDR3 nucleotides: TGTGCCAGCAGTTTAAGGGAGAGGGAAAAACTGTTTTTT.

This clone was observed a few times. The DNA for the CDR3 is TGTGCCAGCAGCTCGCCGGGACAGGGTGCGTCCCTCCACTTT. Amino acids: CASSSPGQGASLHF. The chain combines TRBV11-2 with TRBJ1-6, with 9 bases fitting TRBD1. V gave up 4 bases and J gave up 14 bases; unmatched junction bases: 9. Germline CDR1 and CDR2: SGHAT and FQNNGV. The CDR3 has 14 residues.

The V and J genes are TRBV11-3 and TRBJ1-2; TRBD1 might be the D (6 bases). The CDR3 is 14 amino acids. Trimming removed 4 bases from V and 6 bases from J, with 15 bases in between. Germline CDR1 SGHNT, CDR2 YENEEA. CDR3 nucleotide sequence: TGTGCCAGCAGCTCCGACAGGCCCTTAGATGGCTACACCTTC. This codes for CASSSDRPLDGYTF.

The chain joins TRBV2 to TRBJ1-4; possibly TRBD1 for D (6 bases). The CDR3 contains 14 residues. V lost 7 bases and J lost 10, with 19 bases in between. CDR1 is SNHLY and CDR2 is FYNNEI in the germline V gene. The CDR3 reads CASTLGDEGVKLFF. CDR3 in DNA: TGTGCCAGCACCCTAGGGGACGAGGGGGTAAAACTGTTTTTT. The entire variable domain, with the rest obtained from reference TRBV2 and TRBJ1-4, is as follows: EPEVTQTPSHQVTQMGQEVILRCVPISNHLYFYWYRQILGQKVEFLVSFYNNEISEKSEIFDDQFSVERPDGSNFTLKIRSTKLEDSAMYFCASTLGDEGVKLFFGSGTQLSVL.

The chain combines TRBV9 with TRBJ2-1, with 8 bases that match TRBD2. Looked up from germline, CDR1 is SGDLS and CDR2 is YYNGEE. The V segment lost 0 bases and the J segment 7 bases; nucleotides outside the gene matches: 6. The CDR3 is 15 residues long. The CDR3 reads CASSVAPSGYNEQFF. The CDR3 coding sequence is TGTGCCAGCAGCGTAGCCCCTAGCGGGTATAATGAGCAGTTCTTC. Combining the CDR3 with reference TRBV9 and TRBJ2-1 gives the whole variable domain DSGVTQTPKHLITATGQRVTLRCSPRSGDLSVYWYQQSLDQGLQFLIQYYNGEERAKGNILERFSAQQFPDLHSELNLSSLELGDSALYFCASSVAPSGYNEQFFGPGTRLTVL.

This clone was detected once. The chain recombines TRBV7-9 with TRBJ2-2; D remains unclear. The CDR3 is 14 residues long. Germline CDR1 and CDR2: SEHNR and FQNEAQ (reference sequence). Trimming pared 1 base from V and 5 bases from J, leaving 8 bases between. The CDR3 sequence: CASSLEHITGELFF. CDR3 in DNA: TGTGCCAGCAGCTTAGAACACATTACCGGGGAGCTGTTTTTT.

The CDR3, as DNA: TGCAGTGCCCGGAATGGAAACACCATATATTTT. Protein product: CSARNGNTIYF. V and J are TRBV20-1 and TRBJ1-3; D gene ambiguous. The V gene lost 6 bases and the J gene lost 3 bases, with 6 bases spanning the gap. The CDR3 length is 11 residues. The germline CDR1 and CDR2 sequences are DFQATT and SNEGSKA (reference sequence).

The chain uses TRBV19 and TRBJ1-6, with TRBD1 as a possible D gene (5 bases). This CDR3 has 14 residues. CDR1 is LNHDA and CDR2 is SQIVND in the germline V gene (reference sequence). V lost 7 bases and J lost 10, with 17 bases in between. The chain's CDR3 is CASTGGAPLSPLHF. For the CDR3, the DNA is TGTGCCAGTACAGGCGGGGCTCCTTTATCACCCCTCCACTTT.

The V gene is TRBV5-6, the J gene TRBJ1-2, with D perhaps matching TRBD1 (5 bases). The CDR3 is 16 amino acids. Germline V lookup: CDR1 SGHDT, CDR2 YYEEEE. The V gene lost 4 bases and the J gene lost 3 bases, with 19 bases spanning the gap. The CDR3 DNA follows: TGTGCCAGCAGCATAAATCCGGGACCCACGGACTATGGCTACACCTTC. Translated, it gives CASSINPGPTDYGYTF.

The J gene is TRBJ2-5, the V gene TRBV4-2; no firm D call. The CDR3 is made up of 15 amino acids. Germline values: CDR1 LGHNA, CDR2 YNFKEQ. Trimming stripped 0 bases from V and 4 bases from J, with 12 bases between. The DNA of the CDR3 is TGTGCCAGCAGCCAAGATGGAGCAGTGCGAGAGACCCAGTACTTC. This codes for CASSQDGAVRETQYF.

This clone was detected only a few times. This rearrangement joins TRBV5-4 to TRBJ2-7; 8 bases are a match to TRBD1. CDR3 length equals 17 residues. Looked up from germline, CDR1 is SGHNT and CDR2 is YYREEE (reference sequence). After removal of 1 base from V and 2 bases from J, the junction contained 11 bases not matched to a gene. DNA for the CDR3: TGTGCCAGCAGCTTGATCCTCGACAGGGGACCTCCCTACGAGCAGTACTTC. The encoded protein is CASSLILDRGPPYEQYF.

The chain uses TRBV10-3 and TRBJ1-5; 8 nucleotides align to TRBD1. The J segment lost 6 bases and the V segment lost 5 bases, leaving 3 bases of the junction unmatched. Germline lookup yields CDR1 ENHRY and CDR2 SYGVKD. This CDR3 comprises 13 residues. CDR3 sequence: CAISSGGGQPQHF. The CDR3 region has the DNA TGTGCCATCAGTTCAGGGGGCGGTCAGCCCCAGCATTTT.

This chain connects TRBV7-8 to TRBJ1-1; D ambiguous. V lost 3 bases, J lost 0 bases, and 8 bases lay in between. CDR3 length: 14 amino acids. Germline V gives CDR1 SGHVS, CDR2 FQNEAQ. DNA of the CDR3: TGTGCCAGCAGCTTTACGGATATGAACACTGAAGCTTTCTTT. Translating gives CASSFTDMNTEAFF.